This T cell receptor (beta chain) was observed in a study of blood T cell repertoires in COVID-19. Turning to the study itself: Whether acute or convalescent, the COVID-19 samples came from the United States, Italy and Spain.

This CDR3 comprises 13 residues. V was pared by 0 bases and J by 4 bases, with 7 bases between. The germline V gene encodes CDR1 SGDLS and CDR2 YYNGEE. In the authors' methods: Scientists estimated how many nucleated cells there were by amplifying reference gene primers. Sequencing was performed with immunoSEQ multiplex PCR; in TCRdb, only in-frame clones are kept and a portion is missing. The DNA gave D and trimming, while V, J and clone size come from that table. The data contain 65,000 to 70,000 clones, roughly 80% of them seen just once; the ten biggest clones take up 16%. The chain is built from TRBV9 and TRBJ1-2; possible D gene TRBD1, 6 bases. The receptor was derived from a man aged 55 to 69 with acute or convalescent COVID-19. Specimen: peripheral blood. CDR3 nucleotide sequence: TGTGCCAGCAGCGTAGACAGGGTCTATGGCTACACCTTC. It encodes CASSVDRVYGYTF.